This is a list of T cell receptor beta chains from one sample in a study of radiation and T cells in renal cell carcinoma. Measured with immunoSEQ multiplex PCR; TCRdb has only the in-frame clones, and not every one. The table includes some 81,000 clones, 80% to 90% detected once. Sample: blood, taken from a patient whose treatment included radiotherapy and nephrectomy. The receptors come from a woman in her 70s with renal cell carcinoma. Both conserved end residues are part of each CDR3. Each record gives: D gene, V gene, J gene, clone size, CDR3 DNA, CDR3 protein. The D gene is left open where the match is weak. Clone size is not always given. Where it is, it says once, few, many or a class for expanded clones.

-	TRBV9	TRBJ2-2	-	TGTGCCAGCAGCGTTGGGGTGGGATTAGGGGAGCTGTTTTTT	CASSVGVGLGELFF
-	TRBV30	TRBJ1-2	-	TGTGCCTGCCATACGGGGGGCGGCTATGGCTACACCTTC	CACHTGGGYGYTF
-	TRBV7-9	TRBJ1-2	-	TGTGCCAGCAGCTTGTCAGAAAATCATGGCTACACCTTC	CASSLSENHGYTF
-	TRBV10-2	TRBJ2-7	-	TGCGCCAGCAGTTCTAGGGACGAGCAGTACTTC	CASSSRDEQYF
-	TRBV9	TRBJ1-2	-	TGTGCCAGCAGCGTAGGGGACGCCTATGGCTACACCTTC	CASSVGDAYGYTF
TRBD2	TRBV30	TRBJ2-3	-	TGTGCCTGGAGTGTACTAGCGGGGGGGTTGGATACGCAGTATTTT	CAWSVLAGGLDTQYF
-	TRBV9	TRBJ2-4	-	TGTGCCAGCAGCCCTTGGGGTGCAGGACTAATCAACATTCAGTACTTC	CASSPWGAGLINIQYF
TRBD2	TRBV12-5	TRBJ2-3	-	TGTGCTAGTGGTTTGGGGCAAGGTAGCGGGCTCACAGATACGCAGTATTTT	CASGLGQGSGLTDTQYF
-	TRBV15	TRBJ2-7	-	TGTGCCACCAGCAGAGAAGGAAAGGGGAGCTACGAGCAGTACTTC	CATSREGKGSYEQYF
-	TRBV6-5	TRBJ2-7	-	TGTGCCAGCGCGAACAGGGCCGGCTACGAGCAGTACTTC	CASANRAGYEQYF
-	TRBV30	TRBJ1-4	-	TGTGCCTGGAGTGTAGGGGGTGGGACTAATGAAAAACTGTTTTTT	CAWSVGGGTNEKLFF
-	TRBV18	TRBJ2-7	-	TGTGCCAGCTCACCTCGGGACACCTCCTACGAGCAGTACTTC	CASSPRDTSYEQYF
TRBD1	TRBV7-2	TRBJ1-1	-	TGTGCCAGCAGCTTCAGGGGGCCCAACACTGAAGCTTTCTTT	CASSFRGPNTEAFF
-	TRBV6-1	TRBJ1-5	-	TGTGCCAGCAGTGAGGGTCAGCCCCAGCATTTT	CASSEGQPQHF
TRBD2	TRBV30	TRBJ2-7	-	TGTGCCTGGAGTGGGCCCGGGACTACCTCCTACGAGCAGTACTTC	CAWSGPGTTSYEQYF
TRBD1	TRBV19	TRBJ1-2	-	TGTGCCAGTAGTAGAATTAACAGGGGGCGGAGTGGCTACACCTTC	CASSRINRGRSGYTF
-	TRBV7-8	TRBJ2-3	-	TGTGCCAGCAGCTTATCGGGGCCACCGTGGGATACGCAGTATTTT	CASSLSGPPWDTQYF
-	TRBV2	TRBJ1-5	-	TGTGCCAGCAACGGAGGGTCAAACAATCAGCCCCAGCATTTT	CASNGGSNNQPQHF
-	TRBV6-5	TRBJ2-7	-	TGTGCCAGCAGTTACCGGACTCTCGGGACAACCTACGAGCAGTACTTC	CASSYRTLGTTYEQYF
-	TRBV29-1	TRBJ1-3	-	TGCAGCGTACAGAGCTCTGGAAACACCATATATTTT	CSVQSSGNTIYF
TRBD2	TRBV19	TRBJ2-3	-	TGTGCCAGTAGTATCCGGACTAGCGGGGGGGCTAAAGGCACAGATACGCAGTATTTT	CASSIRTSGGAKGTDTQYF
-	TRBV19	TRBJ2-2	few	TGTGCCAGTAGTATTACCGGGGAGCTGTTTTTT	CASSITGELFF